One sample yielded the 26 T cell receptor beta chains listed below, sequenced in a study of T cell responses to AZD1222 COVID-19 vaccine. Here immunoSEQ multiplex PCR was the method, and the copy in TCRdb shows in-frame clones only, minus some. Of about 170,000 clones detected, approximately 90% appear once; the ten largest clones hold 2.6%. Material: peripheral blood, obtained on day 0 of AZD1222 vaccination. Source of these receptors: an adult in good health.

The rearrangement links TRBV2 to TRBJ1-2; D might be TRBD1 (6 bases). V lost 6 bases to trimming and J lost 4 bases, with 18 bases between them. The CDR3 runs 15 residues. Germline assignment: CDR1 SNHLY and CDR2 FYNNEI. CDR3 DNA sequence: TGTGCCAGCAGGGCCCAACAGGGTCTTTTCTATGGCTACACCTTC. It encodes CASRAQQGLFYGYTF. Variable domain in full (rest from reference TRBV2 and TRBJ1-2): EPEVTQTPSHQVTQMGQEVILRCVPISNHLYFYWYRQILGQKVEFLVSFYNNEISEKSEIFDDQFSVERPDGSNFTLKIRSTKLEDSAMYFCASRAQQGLFYGYTFGSGTRLTVV.

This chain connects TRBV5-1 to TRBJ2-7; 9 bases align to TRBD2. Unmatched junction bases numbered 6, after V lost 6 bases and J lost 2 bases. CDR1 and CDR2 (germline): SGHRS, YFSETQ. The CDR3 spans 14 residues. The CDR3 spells CASKAGGRAYEQYF. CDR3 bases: TGCGCCAGCAAGGCGGGCGGGAGGGCCTACGAGCAGTACTTC.

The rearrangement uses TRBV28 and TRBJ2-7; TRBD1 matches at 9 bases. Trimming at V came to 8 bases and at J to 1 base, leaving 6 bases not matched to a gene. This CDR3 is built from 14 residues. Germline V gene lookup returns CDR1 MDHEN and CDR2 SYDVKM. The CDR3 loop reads CASRDRVSSYEQYF. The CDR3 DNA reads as TGTGCCAGCCGGGACAGGGTTAGTTCCTACGAGCAGTACTTC.

CDR3 nucleotide sequence: TGTGCCAGCAGCTTCACCCGCCGTTATGAAAAACTGTTTTTT. It codes for CASSFTRRYEKLFF. The rearrangement links TRBV5-6 to TRBJ1-4; D ambiguous. Germline V CDR1 and CDR2: SGHDT, YYEEEE. The CDR3 covers 14 residues. The V gene lost 2 bases and the J gene lost 6 bases, with 11 bases spanning the gap.

This chain's CDR3 is CATATMSSGNTIYF. The CDR3 region has the DNA TGTGCCACCGCTACAATGTCTAGTGGAAACACCATATATTTT. This chain connects TRBV6-5 to TRBJ1-3; D not certain. This CDR3 has 14 amino acids. Trimming took off 10 bases at V and 3 bases at J, with 16 bases between the two ends. Germline CDR1 is MNHEY and CDR2 is SVGAGI.

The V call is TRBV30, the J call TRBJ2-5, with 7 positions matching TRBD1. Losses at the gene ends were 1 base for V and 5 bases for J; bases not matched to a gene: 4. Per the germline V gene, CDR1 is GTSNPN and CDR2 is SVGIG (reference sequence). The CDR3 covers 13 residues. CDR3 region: CAWSGQGWETQYF. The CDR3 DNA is TGTGCCTGGAGTGGACAGGGCTGGGAGACCCAGTACTTC.

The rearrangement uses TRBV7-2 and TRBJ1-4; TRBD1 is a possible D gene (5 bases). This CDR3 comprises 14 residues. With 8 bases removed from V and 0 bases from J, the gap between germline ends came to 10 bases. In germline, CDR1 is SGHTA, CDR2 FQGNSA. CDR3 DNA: TGTGCCAGCGCGACGGGGCCAACTAATGAAAAACTGTTTTTT. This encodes CASATGPTNEKLFF.

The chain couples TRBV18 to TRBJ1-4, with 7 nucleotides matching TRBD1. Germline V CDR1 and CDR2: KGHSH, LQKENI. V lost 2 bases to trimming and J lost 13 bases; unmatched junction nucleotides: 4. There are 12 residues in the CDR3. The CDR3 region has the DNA TGTGCCAGCTCACCAGACAGGGTGCGACTGTTTTTT. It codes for CASSPDRVRLFF. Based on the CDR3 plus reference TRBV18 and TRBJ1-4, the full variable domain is NAGVMQNPRHLVRRRGQEARLRCSPMKGHSHVYWYRQLPEEGLKFMVYLQKENIIDESGMPKERFSAEFPKEGPSILRIQQVVRGDSAAYFCASSPDRVRLFFGSGTQLSVL.

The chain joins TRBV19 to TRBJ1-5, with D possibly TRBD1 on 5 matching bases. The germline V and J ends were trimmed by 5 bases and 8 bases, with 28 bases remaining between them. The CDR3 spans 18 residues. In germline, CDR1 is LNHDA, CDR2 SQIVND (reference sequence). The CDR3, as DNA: TGTGCCAGTAGTCCCCGGGATAGTCGGTACTCGGGGGGGGAGCCCCAGCATTTT. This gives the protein CASSPRDSRYSGGEPQHF. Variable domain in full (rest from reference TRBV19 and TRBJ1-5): DGGITQSPKYLFRKEGQNVTLSCEQNLNHDAMYWYRQDPGQGLRLIYYSQIVNDFQKGDIAEGYSVSREKKESFPLTVTSAQKNPTAFYLCASSPRDSRYSGGEPQHFGDGTRLSIL.

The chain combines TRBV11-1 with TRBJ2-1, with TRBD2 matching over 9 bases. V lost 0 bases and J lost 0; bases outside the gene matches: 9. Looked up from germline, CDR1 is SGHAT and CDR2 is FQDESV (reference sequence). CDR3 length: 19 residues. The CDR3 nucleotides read TGTGCCAGCAGCTTAGCGATATCCGGCGGGAGGGCCTCCTACAATGAGCAGTTCTTC. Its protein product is CASSLAISGGRASYNEQFF.

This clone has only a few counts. The CDR3 DNA sequence: TGCACCACCGAGCCCGGCCAGAACACTGAAGCTTTCTTT. It translates to CTTEPGQNTEAFF. The chain links TRBV1 to TRBJ1-1. TRBV1 is tagged as a pseudogene. This CDR3 is built from 13 residues.

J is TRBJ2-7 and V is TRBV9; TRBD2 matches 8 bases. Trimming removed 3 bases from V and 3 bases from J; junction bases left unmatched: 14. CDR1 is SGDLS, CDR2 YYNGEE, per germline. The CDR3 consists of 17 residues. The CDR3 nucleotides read TGTGCCAGCAGCGCCAACCCTACTAGCGGACCAGTCTACGAGCAGTACTTC. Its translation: CASSANPTSGPVYEQYF.

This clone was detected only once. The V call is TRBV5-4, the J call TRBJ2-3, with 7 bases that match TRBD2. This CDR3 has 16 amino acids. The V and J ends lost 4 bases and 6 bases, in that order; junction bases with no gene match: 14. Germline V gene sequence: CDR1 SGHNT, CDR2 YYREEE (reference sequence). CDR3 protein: CASSRRSGRLRDTQYF. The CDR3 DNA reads TGTGCCAGCAGCCGTCGTAGCGGGCGTCTCCGGGATACGCAGTATTTT.

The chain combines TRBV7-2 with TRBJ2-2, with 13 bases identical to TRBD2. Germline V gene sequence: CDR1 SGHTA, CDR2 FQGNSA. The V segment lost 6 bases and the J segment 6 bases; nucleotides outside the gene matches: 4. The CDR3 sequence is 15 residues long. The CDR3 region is CASRRTSGSPGELFF. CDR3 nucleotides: TGTGCCAGCAGGCGGACTAGCGGGAGTCCCGGGGAGCTGTTTTTT.

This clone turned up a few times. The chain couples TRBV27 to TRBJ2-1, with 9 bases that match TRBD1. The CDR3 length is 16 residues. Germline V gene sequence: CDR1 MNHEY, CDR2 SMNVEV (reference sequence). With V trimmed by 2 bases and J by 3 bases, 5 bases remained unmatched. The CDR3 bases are TGTGCCAGCAGTTTAGGGGGGACAGGGCACTACAATGAGCAGTTCTTC. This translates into CASSLGGTGHYNEQFF.

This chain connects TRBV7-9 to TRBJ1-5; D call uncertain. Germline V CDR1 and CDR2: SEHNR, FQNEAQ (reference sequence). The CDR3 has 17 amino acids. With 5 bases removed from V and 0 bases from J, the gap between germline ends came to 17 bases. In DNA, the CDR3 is TGTGCCAGCAGCCTTGAGGCCTTAGTGGGTAGCAATCAGCCCCAGCATTTT. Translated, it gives CASSLEALVGSNQPQHF.

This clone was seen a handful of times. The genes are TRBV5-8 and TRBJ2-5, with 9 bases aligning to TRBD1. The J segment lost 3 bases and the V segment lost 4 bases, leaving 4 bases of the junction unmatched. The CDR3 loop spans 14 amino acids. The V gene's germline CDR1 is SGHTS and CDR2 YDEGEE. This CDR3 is CASSGRDREETQYF. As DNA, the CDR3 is TGTGCCAGCAGCGGCCGGGACAGGGAAGAGACCCAGTACTTC.

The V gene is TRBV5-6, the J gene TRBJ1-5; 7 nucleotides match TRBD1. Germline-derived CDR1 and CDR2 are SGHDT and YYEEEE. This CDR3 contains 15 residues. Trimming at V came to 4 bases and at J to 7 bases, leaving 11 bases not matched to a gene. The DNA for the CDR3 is TGTGCCAGCAGCCCGGGGACAGAATCGAGACAGCCCCAGCATTTT. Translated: CASSPGTESRQPQHF. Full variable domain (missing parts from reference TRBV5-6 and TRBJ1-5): DAGVTQSPTHLIKTRGQQVTLRCSPKSGHDTVSWYQQALGQGPQFIFQYYEEEERQRGNFPDRFSGHQFPNYSSELNVNALLLGDSALYLCASSPGTESRQPQHFGDGTRLSIL.

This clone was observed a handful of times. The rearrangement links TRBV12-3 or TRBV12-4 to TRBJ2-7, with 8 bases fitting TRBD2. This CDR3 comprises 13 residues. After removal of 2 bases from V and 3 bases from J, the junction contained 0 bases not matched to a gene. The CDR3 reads CASSLLAGYEQYF. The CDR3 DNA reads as TGTGCCAGCAGTTTACTAGCGGGCTACGAGCAGTACTTC.

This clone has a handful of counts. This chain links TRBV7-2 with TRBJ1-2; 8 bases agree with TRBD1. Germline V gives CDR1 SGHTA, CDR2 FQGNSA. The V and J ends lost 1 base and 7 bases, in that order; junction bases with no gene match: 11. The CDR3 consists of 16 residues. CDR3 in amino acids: CASSLDSSRTGRGYTF. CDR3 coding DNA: TGTGCCAGCAGCTTAGACTCTTCAAGGACAGGGCGTGGCTACACCTTC.

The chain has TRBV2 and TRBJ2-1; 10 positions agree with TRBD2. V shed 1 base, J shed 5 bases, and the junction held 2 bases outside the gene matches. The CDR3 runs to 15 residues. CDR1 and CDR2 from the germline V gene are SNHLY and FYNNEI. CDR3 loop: CASSEVSGRNNEQFF. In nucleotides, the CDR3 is TGTGCCAGCAGTGAAGTTAGCGGGAGGAACAATGAGCAGTTCTTC.

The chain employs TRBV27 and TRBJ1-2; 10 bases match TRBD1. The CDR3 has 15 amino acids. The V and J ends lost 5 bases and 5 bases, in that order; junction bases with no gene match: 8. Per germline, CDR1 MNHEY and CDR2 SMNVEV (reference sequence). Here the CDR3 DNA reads TGTGCCAGCAGTACCACCGGGACAGGGGCATATGGCTACACCTTC. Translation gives CASSTTGTGAYGYTF.

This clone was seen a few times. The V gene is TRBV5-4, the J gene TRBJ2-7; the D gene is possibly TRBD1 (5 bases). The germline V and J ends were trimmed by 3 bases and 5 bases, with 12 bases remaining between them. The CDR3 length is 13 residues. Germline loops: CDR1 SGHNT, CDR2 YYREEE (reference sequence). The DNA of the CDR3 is TGTGCCAGCAGCTCTAACGGACAAGACGAGCAGTACTTC. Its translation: CASSSNGQDEQYF.

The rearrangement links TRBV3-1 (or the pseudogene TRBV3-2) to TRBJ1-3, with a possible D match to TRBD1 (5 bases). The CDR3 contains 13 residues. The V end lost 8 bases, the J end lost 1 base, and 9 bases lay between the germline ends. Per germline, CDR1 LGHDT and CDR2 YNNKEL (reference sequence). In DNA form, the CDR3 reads TGTGCCAGCTGGTCAGGGTCTGGAAACACCATATATTTT. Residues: CASWSGSGNTIYF.

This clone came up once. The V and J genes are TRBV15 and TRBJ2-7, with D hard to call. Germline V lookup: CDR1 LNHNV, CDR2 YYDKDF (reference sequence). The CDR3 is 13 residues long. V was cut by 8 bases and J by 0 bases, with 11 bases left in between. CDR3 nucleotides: TGTGCCACCGGAACTAAAACCTCCTACGAGCAGTACTTC. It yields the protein CATGTKTSYEQYF. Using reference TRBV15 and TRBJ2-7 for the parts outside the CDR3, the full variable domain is DAMVIQNPRYQVTQFGKPVTLSCSQTLNHNVMYWYQQKSSQAPKLLFHYYDKDFNNEADTPDNFQSRRPNTSFCFLDIRSPGLGDTAMYLCATGTKTSYEQYFGPGTRLTVT.

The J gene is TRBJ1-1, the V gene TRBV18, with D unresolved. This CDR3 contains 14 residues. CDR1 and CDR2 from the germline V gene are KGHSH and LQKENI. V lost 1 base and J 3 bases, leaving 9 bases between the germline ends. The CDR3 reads CASSPHPGYTEAFF. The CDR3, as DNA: TGTGCCAGCTCACCACATCCGGGGTACACTGAAGCTTTCTTT.